The T cell receptor (beta chain) described here comes from a study of blood T cells in healthy people across ages. Remarks on this clonotype: Its antigen remains unknown.

The CDR3 has 14 amino acids. Germline CDR1 reads SNHLY; CDR2 reads FYNNEI. Whole-study findings and limits: Older age coincided with a roughly linear decline in TCR beta diversity per million T cells.

For the second PCR, which ran for roughly 7 to 11 cycles, a sample-barcoded 5' primer and a J-beta primer mix were used. TCRdb re-derived calls from the 5' RACE reads in MiXCR, one entry per CDR3 protein. The sample has some 800,000 distinct CDR3 sequences; 44% are singletons. Sequenced input: blood. The TCR comes from a man aged 55 to 70 in good health. This chain joins TRBV2 and TRBJ2-1; no firm D call. Matching the DNA end better, TRBJ2-7 makes the J call doubtful. CDR3 bases: TGTGCCAGCTTACTACCGAGCTCCTACAATGAGCAGTACTTC. Translation gives CASLLPSSYNEQYF.